Sequencing of this T cell receptor beta chain was carried out in a study of graft-versus-host responses after intestinal transplantation. Germline loops: CDR1 LNHDA, CDR2 SQIVND (reference sequence). The CDR3 is made up of 13 amino acids. Trimming took 0 bases from V and 9 from J, leaving 10 bases between them. Produced via immunoSEQ multiplex PCR; TCRdb's table is partial and in-frame only. The sample yields some 120,000 clones, 85% to 95% seen once. Remarks on this clone: Its antigen is still unknown.

The clonotype comes from a human donor who was the organ donor for an intestinal transplant. The sequenced sample was unstimulated CD8+ T cells sorted from spleen or lymph node cells, obtained before transplant. The rearrangement uses TRBV19 and TRBJ2-3, with D unclear. CDR3 protein: CASSIDIFGTQYF. CDR3 in DNA: TGTGCCAGTAGTATAGACATTTTTGGGACGCAGTATTTT.